The clone carrying this T cell receptor beta chain was seen a few times. Certain patients were not enrolled. These were patients with other autoimmune diseases, uncontrolled infections, pregnancy or lactation. This record comes from a study of Graves' ophthalmopathy and Graves' hyperthyroidism. Study-level background: Ophthalmopathy not arising within 18 months of follow-up defined hyperthyroidism as stable.

Amplified TCR beta CDR3 regions were obtained using RNA transcripts as template. The library came from an HTBI-primed first-round RT-PCR and a second-round multiplex PCR. MiXCR was run by TCRdb on the multiplex PCR reads, yielding one entry per CDR3 protein. The sample comprises 560,000 or so distinct CDR3 sequences, less than 45% of which are singletons, and 3.5% to 5% rests with the top ten. CDR3 length: 15 residues. Trimming took 6 bases from V and 5 from J, leaving 19 bases between them. Germline V gene lookup returns CDR1 MNHNS and CDR2 SASEGT. The sequence derives from an adult man with Graves' hyperthyroidism. The sequencing input was peripheral blood or thyroid tissue (not recorded which). The V and J genes are TRBV6-1 and TRBJ1-1; a possible D gene is TRBD1 (6 bases). The CDR3 DNA sequence: TGTGCCAGCAGCTCATGGAACAGGGTGGGGACTGAAGCTTTCTTT. Protein: CASSSWNRVGTEAFF.